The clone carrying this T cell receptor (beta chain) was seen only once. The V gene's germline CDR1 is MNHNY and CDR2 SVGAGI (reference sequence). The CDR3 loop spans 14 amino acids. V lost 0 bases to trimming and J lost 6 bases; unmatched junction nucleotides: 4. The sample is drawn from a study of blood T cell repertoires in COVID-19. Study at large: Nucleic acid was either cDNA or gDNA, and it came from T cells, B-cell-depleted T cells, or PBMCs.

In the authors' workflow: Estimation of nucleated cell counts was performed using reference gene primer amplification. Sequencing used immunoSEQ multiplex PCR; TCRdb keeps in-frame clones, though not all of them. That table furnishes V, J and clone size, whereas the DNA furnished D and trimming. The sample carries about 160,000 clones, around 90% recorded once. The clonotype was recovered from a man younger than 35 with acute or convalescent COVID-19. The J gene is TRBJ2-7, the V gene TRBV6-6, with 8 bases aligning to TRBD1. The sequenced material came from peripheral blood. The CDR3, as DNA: TGTGCCAGCAGTTACTCGAACAGGGGGTTCGAGCAGTACTTC. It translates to CASSYSNRGFEQYF.